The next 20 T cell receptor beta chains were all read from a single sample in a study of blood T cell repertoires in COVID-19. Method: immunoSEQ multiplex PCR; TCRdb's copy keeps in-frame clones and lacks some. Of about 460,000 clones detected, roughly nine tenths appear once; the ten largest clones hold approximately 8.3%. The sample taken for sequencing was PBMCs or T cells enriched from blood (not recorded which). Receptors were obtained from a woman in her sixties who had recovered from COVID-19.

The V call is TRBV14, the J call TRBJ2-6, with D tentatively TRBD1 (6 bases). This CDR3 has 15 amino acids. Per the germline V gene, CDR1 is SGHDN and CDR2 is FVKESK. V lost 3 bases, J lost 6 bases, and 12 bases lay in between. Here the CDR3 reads CASSQRQVEANVLTF. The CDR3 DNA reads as TGTGCCAGCAGCCAGCGACAGGTTGAGGCCAACGTCCTGACTTTC.

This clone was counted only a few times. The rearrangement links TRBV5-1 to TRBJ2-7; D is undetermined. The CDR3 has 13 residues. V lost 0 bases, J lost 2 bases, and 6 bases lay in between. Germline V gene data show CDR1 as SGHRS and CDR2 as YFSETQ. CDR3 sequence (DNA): TGCGCCAGCAGCTTGGGGGCAGCCTACGAGCAGTACTTC. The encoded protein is CASSLGAAYEQYF.

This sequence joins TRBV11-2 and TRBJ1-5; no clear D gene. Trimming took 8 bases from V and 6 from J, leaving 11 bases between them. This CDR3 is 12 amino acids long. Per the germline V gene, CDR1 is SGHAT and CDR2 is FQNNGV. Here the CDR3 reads CASASTGQPQHF. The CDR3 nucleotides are TGTGCCAGCGCATCGACTGGTCAGCCCCAGCATTTT.

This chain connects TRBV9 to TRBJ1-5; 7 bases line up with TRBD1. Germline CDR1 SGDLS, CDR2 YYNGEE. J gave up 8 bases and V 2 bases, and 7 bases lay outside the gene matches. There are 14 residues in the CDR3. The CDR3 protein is CASSVGQNLEPQHF. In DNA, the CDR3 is TGTGCCAGCAGCGTGGGACAGAATTTGGAGCCCCAGCATTTT.

The CDR3 region is CASSREPNYGYTF. The CDR3, as DNA: TGTGCCAGCAGTAGGGAGCCTAACTATGGCTACACCTTC. The rearrangement links TRBV6-5 to TRBJ1-2; D uncertain. V was shortened by 5 bases and J by 0 bases, with 7 bases between the two germline ends. CDR1 MNHEY and CDR2 SVGAGI come from the germline V gene. The CDR3 spans 13 residues.

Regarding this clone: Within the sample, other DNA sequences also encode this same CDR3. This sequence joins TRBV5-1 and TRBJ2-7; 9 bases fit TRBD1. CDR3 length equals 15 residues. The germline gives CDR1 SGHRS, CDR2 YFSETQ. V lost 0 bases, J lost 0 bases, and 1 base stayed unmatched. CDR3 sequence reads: CASSLGGQGSYEQYF. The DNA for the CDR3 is TGCGCCAGCAGCTTGGGGGGACAGGGCTCCTACGAGCAGTACTTC. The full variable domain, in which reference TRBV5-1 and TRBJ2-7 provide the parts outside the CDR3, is KAGVTQTPRYLIKTRGQQVTLSCSPISGHRSVSWYQQTPGQGLQFLFEYFSETQRNKGNFPGRFSGRQFSNSRSEMNVSTLELGDSALYLCASSLGGQGSYEQYFGPGTRLTVT.

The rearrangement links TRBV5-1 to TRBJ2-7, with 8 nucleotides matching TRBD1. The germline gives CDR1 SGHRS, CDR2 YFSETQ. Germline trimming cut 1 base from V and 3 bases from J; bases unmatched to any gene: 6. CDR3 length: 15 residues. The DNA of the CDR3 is TGCGCCAGCAGCTTGCGGTTCGGACAGGGCTACGAGCAGTACTTC. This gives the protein CASSLRFGQGYEQYF.

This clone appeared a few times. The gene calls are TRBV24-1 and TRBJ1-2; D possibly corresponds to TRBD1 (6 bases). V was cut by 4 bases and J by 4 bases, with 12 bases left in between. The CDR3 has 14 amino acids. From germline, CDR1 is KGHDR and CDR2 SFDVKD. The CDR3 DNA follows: TGTGCCACCAGTGACCCCGGACAGAGCTATGGCTACACCTTC. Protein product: CATSDPGQSYGYTF.

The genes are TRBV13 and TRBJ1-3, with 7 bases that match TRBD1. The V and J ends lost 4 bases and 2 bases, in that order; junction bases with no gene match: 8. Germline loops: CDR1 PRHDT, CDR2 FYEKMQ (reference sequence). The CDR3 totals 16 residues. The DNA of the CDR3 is TGTGCCAGCAGCTCAACAGGGGTGGTAGCTGGAAACACCATATATTTT. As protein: CASSSTGVVAGNTIYF. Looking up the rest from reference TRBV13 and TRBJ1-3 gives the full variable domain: AAGVIQSPRHLIKEKRETATLKCYPIPRHDTVYWYQQGPGQDPQFLISFYEKMQSDKGSIPDRFSAQQFSDYHSELNMSSLELGDSALYFCASSSTGVVAGNTIYFGEGSWLTVV.

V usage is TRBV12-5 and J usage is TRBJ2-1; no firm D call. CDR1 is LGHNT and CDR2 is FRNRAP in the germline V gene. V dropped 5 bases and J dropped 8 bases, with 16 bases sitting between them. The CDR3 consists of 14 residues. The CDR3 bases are TGTGCTAGTGGTCCGGGTCCCAGTCGGCATGAGCAGTTCTTC. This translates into CASGPGPSRHEQFF.

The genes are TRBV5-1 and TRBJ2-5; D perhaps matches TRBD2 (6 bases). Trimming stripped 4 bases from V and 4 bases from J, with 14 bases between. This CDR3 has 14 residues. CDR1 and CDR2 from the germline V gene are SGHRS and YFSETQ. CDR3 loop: CASSQGGTRETQYF. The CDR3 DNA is TGCGCCAGCAGCCAAGGCGGGACCAGAGAGACCCAGTACTTC.

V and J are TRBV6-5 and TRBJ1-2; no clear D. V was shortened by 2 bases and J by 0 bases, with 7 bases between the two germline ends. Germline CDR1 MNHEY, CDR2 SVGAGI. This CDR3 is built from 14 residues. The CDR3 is CASSYGFSNYGYTF. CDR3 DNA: TGTGCCAGCAGTTACGGCTTTTCTAACTATGGCTACACCTTC.

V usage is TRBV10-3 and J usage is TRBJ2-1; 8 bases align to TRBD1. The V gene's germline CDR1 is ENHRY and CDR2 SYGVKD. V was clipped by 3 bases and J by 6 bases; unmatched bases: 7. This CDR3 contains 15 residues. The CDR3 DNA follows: TGTGCCATCAGTGAAATACAGGGGGAAGGCAATGAGCAGTTCTTC. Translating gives CAISEIQGEGNEQFF.

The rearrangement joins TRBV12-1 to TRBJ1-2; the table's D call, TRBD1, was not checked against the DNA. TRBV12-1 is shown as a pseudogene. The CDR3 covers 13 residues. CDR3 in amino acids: CASSFSRDSFETF. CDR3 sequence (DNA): TGTGCCAGCAGCTTTTCTAGGGACAGCTTTGAGACCTTC.

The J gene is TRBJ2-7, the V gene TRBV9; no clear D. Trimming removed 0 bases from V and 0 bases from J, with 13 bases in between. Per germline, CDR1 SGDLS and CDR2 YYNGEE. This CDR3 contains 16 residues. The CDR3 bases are TGTGCCAGCAGCGTAGCGTCTGCGAGATTCTCCTACGAGCAGTACGTC. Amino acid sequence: CASSVASARFSYEQYV.

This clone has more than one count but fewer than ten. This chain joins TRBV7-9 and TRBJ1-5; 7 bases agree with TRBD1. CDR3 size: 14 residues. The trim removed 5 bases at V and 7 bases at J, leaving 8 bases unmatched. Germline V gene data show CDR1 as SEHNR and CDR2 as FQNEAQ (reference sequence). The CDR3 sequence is CASSLTGTDQPQHF. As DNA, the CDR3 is TGTGCCAGCAGCCTAACCGGGACAGACCAGCCCCAGCATTTT.

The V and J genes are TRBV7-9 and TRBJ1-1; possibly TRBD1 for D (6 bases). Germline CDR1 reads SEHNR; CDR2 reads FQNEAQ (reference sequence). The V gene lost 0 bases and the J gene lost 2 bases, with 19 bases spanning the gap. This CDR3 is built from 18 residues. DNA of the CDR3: TGTGCCAGCAGCTTAGCGAACTTGGGGGGGCTGCGAAACACTGAAGCTTTCTTT. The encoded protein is CASSLANLGGLRNTEAFF.

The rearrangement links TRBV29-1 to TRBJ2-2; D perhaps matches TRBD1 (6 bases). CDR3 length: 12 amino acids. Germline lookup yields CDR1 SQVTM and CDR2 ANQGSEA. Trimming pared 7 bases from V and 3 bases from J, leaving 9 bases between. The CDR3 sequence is CSANRDTGELFF. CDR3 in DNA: TGCAGCGCCAACAGGGACACCGGGGAGCTGTTTTTT.

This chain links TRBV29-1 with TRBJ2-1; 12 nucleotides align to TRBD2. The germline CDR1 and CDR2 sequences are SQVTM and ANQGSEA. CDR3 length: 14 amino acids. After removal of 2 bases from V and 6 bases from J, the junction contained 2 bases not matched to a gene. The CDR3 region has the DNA TGCAGCGTTGAACTAGCGGGGGGGCGCAATGAGCAGTTCTTC. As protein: CSVELAGGRNEQFF.

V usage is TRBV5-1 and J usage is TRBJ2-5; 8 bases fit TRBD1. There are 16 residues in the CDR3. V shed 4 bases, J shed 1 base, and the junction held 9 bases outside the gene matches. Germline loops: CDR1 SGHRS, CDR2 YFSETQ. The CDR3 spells CASSGDRGTLQETQYF. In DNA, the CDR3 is TGCGCCAGCAGCGGCGACAGGGGAACCCTCCAAGAGACCCAGTACTTC.